This entry features one TCR beta chain sequence. The target antigen is unknown. The data originate from a study of a mutant IDH1 vaccine in newly diagnosed glioma. Overall study: Vaccination of patients was performed eight times, in weeks 1, 3, 5, 7, 11, 15, 19 and 23. Earlier treatment was radiotherapy, temozolomide, or both, with most getting both. Males made up approximately 62% and females roughly 40% of treated patients, whose mean age was roughly 40 years.

Time point here: week 5, during vaccination. The vaccine gave 300 ug of a 20-mer mutant IDH1 peptide subcutaneously per dose. TCRdb's copy holds only in-frame clones and misses some; the assay was immunoSEQ multiplex PCR. This sample has under 70,000 clones, with approximately 79% found just once. The length of the CDR3 is 13 residues. With V trimmed by 7 bases and J by 4 bases, 5 bases remained unmatched. Germline V gene sequence: CDR1 MNHNY, CDR2 SVGAGI (reference sequence). The sequencing used PBMCs, collected from a glioma patient whose treatment included an IDH1 peptide vaccine. The chain carries TRBV6-6 and TRBJ2-5, with 8 bases lining up with TRBD1. This receptor was identified in a woman aged 45-65 years with glioma. The CDR3 spells CASTKQGGETQYF. The CDR3 nucleotides read TGTGCCAGCACCAAACAGGGGGGAGAGACCCAGTACTTC.